This T cell receptor (beta chain) was captured in a study of cytomegalovirus exposure and HLA in healthy donors. Overall study results and limits: Apparent HLA restriction characterized most CMV-associated TCR beta chains in a later analysis.

As regards this clone: The antigen remains unidentified.

Each of the donors was a healthy bone marrow donor. The PCR had 60 Vbeta and 13 Jbeta primers. Method: immunoSEQ multiplex PCR; TCRdb's copy keeps in-frame clones and lacks some. The data contain over 150,000 clones, 73% of them singletons. This sequence originates from a woman younger than 30 in good health and CMV-seropositive. The sample was PBMCs.

The CDR3, as DNA: TGTGCCAGCAGTGAAGAGACAGGGCGCACTGAAGCTTTCTTT. Its translation: CASSEETGRTEAFF. This chain connects TRBV2 to TRBJ1-1; TRBD1 matches at 7 bases. Germline V gene data show CDR1 as SNHLY and CDR2 as FYNNEI. Trimming took 1 base from V and 4 from J; bases not matched to a gene: 3. The CDR3 contains 14 residues.